The 24 T cell receptor beta chains given below trace back to one sample, sequenced in a study of blood T cells in healthy people across ages. A second PCR of about 6 to 12 cycles used a sample-barcoded 5' primer and a J-beta primer mix. TCRdb passed the 5' RACE reads through MiXCR, listing each CDR3 protein once. The sample lists about a million distinct CDR3 sequences, 45% to 60% occurring once. Specimen: blood. The receptors derive from an older woman in good health.

The chain couples TRBV29-1 to TRBJ2-1, with TRBD2 as a possible D gene (5 bases). The germline V gene has CDR1 SQVTM and CDR2 ANQGSEA. The CDR3 length is 14 residues. V lost 3 bases to trimming and J lost 3 bases, with 12 bases between them. CDR3 sequence (DNA): TGCAGCGTTGATAAGAGCGGCCTCTACAATGAGCAGTTCTTC. Protein sequence: CSVDKSGLYNEQFF.

This chain connects TRBV12-3 or TRBV12-4 to TRBJ2-3; D ambiguous. There are 13 residues in the CDR3. Deletions cut 5 bases from V and 2 bases from J, with 8 bases between. The CDR3 sequence is CASSRRATDTQYF. In DNA, the CDR3 is TGTGCCAGCAGTAGACGGGCCACAGATACGCAGTATTTT.

J is TRBJ2-3 and V is TRBV7-3; D unresolved. V was clipped by 5 bases and J by 4 bases, with 10 bases between them. Germline V gene sequence: CDR1 SGHTA, CDR2 FQGTGA. CDR3 length: 13 residues. The CDR3 reads CASSHSLADTQYF. In DNA, the CDR3 is TGTGCCAGCAGCCATTCCTTAGCAGATACGCAGTATTTT.

The chain's CDR3 is CASSPGTGPMNTEAFF. CDR3 sequence (DNA): TGTGCCAGCAGTCCCGGGACAGGGCCTATGAACACTGAAGCTTTCTTT. The chain is built from TRBV12-3 or TRBV12-4 and TRBJ1-1; TRBD1 agrees at 9 bases. This CDR3 is 16 amino acids long. The ends lost 5 bases at V and 0 bases at J; junction bases unmatched: 7.

This clonotype showed up just a few times. This chain links TRBV6-6 with TRBJ1-2; D gene ambiguous. Trimming left V 6 bases short and J 0 bases short, with 5 bases between. Germline V gene sequence: CDR1 MNHNY, CDR2 SVGAGI (reference sequence). The CDR3 covers 12 residues. The CDR3 region is CASSGTNYGYTF. CDR3 nucleotide sequence: TGTGCCAGCAGCGGGACTAACTATGGCTACACCTTC.

This clonotype has just a few counts. This chain connects TRBV28 to TRBJ2-7; 9 bases match TRBD2. This CDR3 contains 17 residues. Germline V CDR1 and CDR2: MDHEN, SYDVKM. With 7 bases clipped from V and 4 bases from J, the junction kept 17 bases outside the gene matches. The CDR3: CASTILTAGGPKYEQYF. The CDR3 nucleotides read TGTGCCAGCACCATACTCACAGCGGGAGGACCAAAGTACGAGCAGTACTTC.

The chain couples TRBV20-1 to TRBJ2-4; 8 bases fit TRBD1. Near its end, the DNA agrees better with TRBJ2-5, so the J call may be wrong. This CDR3 is 14 amino acids long. Germline V lookup: CDR1 DFQATT, CDR2 SNEGSKA (reference sequence). DNA for the CDR3: TGCAGTGCTAGAAAGACAGGGGCAGAGGAGACCCAGTACTTC. It codes for CSARKTGAEETQYF.

The chain recombines TRBV12-3 or TRBV12-4 with TRBJ2-6, with 8 nucleotides matching TRBD1. This CDR3 has 18 amino acids. V trimming: 5 bases; J trimming: 0 bases; junction bases outside the gene matches: 9. The CDR3 DNA reads TGTGCCAGCAGTCGATACGGACAGGGAAGCTCTGGGGCCAACGTCCTGACTTTC. Protein product: CASSRYGQGSSGANVLTF.

In its sample, this clonotype was seen a few times. A much larger clone is a single base away; this may be a read error. The rearrangement uses TRBV5-4 and TRBJ2-7; 15 bases are shared with TRBD2. Trimming removed 4 bases from V and 3 bases from J; junction bases left unmatched: 2. Germline lookup yields CDR1 SGHNT and CDR2 YYREEE (reference sequence). This CDR3 contains 15 residues. The CDR3: CASSAGLAGGYEQYF. Here the CDR3 DNA reads TGTGCCAGCAGCGCGGGACTAGCGGGAGGCTACGAGCAGTACTTC.

The CDR3 coding sequence is TGTGCCAGCACCCAAACGGTTGTCTATGGCTACACCTTC. Amino acid sequence: CASTQTVVYGYTF. The chain couples TRBV2 to TRBJ1-2; no clear D. V dropped 7 bases and J dropped 4 bases, with 13 bases sitting between them. This CDR3 is 13 amino acids long. Germline V gene data show CDR1 as SNHLY and CDR2 as FYNNEI.

This chain links TRBV7-9 with TRBJ2-1; tentative D call: TRBD2 (6 bases). Germline assignment: CDR1 SEHNR and CDR2 FQNEAQ (reference sequence). The CDR3 is 18 residues long. Deletions cut 1 base from V and 0 bases from J, with 16 bases between. CDR3 nucleotides: TGTGCCAGCAGCTTAGAGTTTACGCGGGATCGCTCCTACAATGAGCAGTTCTTC. Amino acids: CASSLEFTRDRSYNEQFF. Looking up the rest from reference TRBV7-9 and TRBJ2-1 gives the full variable domain: DTGVSQNPRHKITKRGQNVTFRCDPISEHNRLYWYRQTLGQGPEFLTYFQNEAQLEKSRLLSDRFSAERPKGSFSTLEIQRTEQGDSAMYLCASSLEFTRDRSYNEQFFGPGTRLTVL.

This clonotype has only a few counts. CDR3 nucleotide sequence: TGTGCCAGCAGTTTTTGGCACTCCGAGACCCAGTACTTC. Translating gives CASSFWHSETQYF. The chain carries TRBV12-3 or TRBV12-4 and TRBJ2-5, with D hard to call. The CDR3 has 13 residues. Trimming left V 3 bases short and J 5 bases short, with 10 bases between.

The rearrangement joins TRBV6-1 to TRBJ2-7; D unclear. The ends were cut back, 8 bases at V and 7 bases at J, with 12 bases in the middle. The germline V gene has CDR1 MNHNS and CDR2 SASEGT. The CDR3 spans 11 residues. The DNA of the CDR3 is TGTGCCAGCGGAATACACAATGAGCAGTACTTC. Translating it yields CASGIHNEQYF.

The chain couples TRBV27 to TRBJ1-1, with 8 bases fitting TRBD1. Germline assignment: CDR1 MNHEY and CDR2 SMNVEV (reference sequence). V trimming: 7 bases; J trimming: 5 bases; junction bases outside the gene matches: 9. The CDR3 covers 14 residues. In nucleotides, the CDR3 is TGTGCCAGCAACAACCGACAGGGGAGGACTGAAGCTTTCTTT. This gives the protein CASNNRQGRTEAFF.

This chain connects TRBV30 to TRBJ2-5; D call uncertain. Germline V lookup: CDR1 GTSNPN, CDR2 SVGIG (reference sequence). CDR3 length equals 13 residues. V shed 0 bases and J shed 4 bases, with 9 bases lying between them. CDR3 bases: TGTGCCTGGAGTGTAAGTTTGGGAGAGACCCAGTACTTC. It is translated as CAWSVSLGETQYF.

This chain connects TRBV5-6 to TRBJ2-4; D uncertain. Germline V gene data show CDR1 as SGHDT and CDR2 as YYEEEE. CDR3 size: 13 residues. With 4 bases removed from V and 2 bases from J, the gap between germline ends came to 7 bases. The CDR3 region has the DNA TGTGCCAGCAGCCACGGGCCCAAAAACATTCAGTACTTC. This sequence encodes CASSHGPKNIQYF.

A few counts support this clonotype. V and J are TRBV5-1 and TRBJ2-1; 9 bases agree with TRBD2. Germline values: CDR1 SGHRS, CDR2 YFSETQ. The CDR3 sequence is 18 residues long. Unmatched junction bases numbered 9, after V lost 0 bases and J lost 2 bases. CDR3 bases: TGCGCCAGCAGCTTGGACCGCGGGAGGGACCTTACCTACAATGAGCAGTTCTTC. Translation: CASSLDRGRDLTYNEQFF.

CDR3 in DNA: TGCGCCAGCACCAGCGGGAGATTTACAGATACGCAGTATTTT. Amino acids: CASTSGRFTDTQYF. The chain is built from TRBV10-2 and TRBJ2-3, with 8 bases fitting TRBD2. In germline, CDR1 is WSHSY, CDR2 SAAADI. V was pared by 7 bases and J by 3 bases, with 6 bases of the junction left unmatched. The CDR3 extends over 14 amino acids.

V and J are TRBV29-1 and TRBJ1-2; D may be TRBD1 (6 bases). The germline gives CDR1 SQVTM, CDR2 ANQGSEA. V lost 6 bases and J lost 6, with 11 bases in between. The CDR3 runs to 11 residues. The CDR3: CSVQGADGYTF. The DNA for the CDR3 is TGCAGCGTACAGGGCGCCGATGGCTACACCTTC.

The chain couples TRBV4-2 to TRBJ2-1, with D possibly being TRBD2 (6 bases). Per germline, CDR1 LGHNA and CDR2 YNFKEQ. The length of the CDR3 is 17 residues. V lost 3 bases and J lost 0, with 15 bases in between. CDR3 nucleotides: TGTGCCAGCAGCCATTCTGTAGCGGTTAGCTCCTACAATGAGCAGTTCTTC. It specifies CASSHSVAVSSYNEQFF.

About this clonotype itself: Mismatch with germline at one junction end may stem from a read error. This chain connects TRBV29-1 to TRBJ2-5; D unresolved. Germline V CDR1 and CDR2: SQVTM, ANQGSEA. The CDR3 contains 11 residues. The CDR3 bases are TGCAGCGCTGAAACGACCTACGGGCAGTACTTC. The encoded protein is CSAETTYGQYF.

The V call is TRBV28, the J call TRBJ2-1, with 9 bases fitting TRBD1. Germline V CDR1 and CDR2: MDHEN, SYDVKM. There are 11 residues in the CDR3. V lost 8 bases and J lost 9; bases outside the gene matches: 2. The CDR3 sequence: CASHRGREQFF. Here the CDR3 DNA reads TGTGCCAGCCACAGGGGGCGTGAGCAGTTCTTC.

The V call is TRBV28, the J call TRBJ1-1; unclear D gene. The germline V gene encodes CDR1 MDHEN and CDR2 SYDVKM. The CDR3 spans 14 residues. Trimming pared 4 bases from V and 1 base from J, leaving 10 bases between. This CDR3 is CASSSPYTNTEAFF. CDR3 nucleotides: TGTGCCAGCAGTTCTCCCTACACGAACACTGAAGCTTTCTTT.

J is TRBJ2-5 and V is TRBV15, with D perhaps TRBD1 or TRBD2 (5 bases each). The J call is doubtful: the DNA matches TRBJ2-7 better. The CDR3 spans 13 residues. Germline lookup yields CDR1 LNHNV and CDR2 YYDKDF (reference sequence). CDR3 DNA sequence: TGTGCCACCAGCAGCCGGGACCTCTTCGAGCAGTACTTC. The encoded protein is CATSSRDLFEQYF.